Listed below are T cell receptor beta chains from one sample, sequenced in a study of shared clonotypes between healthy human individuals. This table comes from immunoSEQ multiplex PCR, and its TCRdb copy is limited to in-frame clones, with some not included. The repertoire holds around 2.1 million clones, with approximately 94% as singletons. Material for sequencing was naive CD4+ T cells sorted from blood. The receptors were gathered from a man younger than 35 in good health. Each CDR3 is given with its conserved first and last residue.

CASRASGGGETQYF	TRBV19	TRBJ2-5
CSVENWGVEQFF	TRBV29-1	TRBJ2-1
CASSQGANPYEQYF	TRBV28	TRBJ2-7
CASSPPRGEGEKLFF	TRBV18	TRBJ1-4
CASSIQGLERDNEQFF	TRBV19	TRBJ2-1
CASRMLAGGNEQYF	TRBV7-6	TRBJ2-7
CASSLGTGANTEAFF	TRBV7-6	TRBJ1-1
CASSPSGGLKETQYF	TRBV19	TRBJ2-5
CASSLLTGTTEAFF	TRBV27	TRBJ1-1
CASSLLGGTNNEKLFF	TRBV7-2	TRBJ1-4
CASSLDRTSGYNEQFF	TRBV28	TRBJ2-1
CASSLSASGGLRETQYF	TRBV28	TRBJ2-5
CASSLDVDEQYF	TRBV28	TRBJ2-7
CASSRGQGDQETQYF	TRBV7-8	TRBJ2-5
CSVVVAEQFF	TRBV29-1	TRBJ2-1
CSARDSYGYTF	TRBV20-1	TRBJ1-2
CASSPPKRPGGHYEQYF	TRBV5-4	TRBJ2-7
CASSVMGTSYEQYF	TRBV9	TRBJ2-7
CAISDGLAGLGETQYF	TRBV10-3	TRBJ2-5
CASSLAGQGSRQYF	TRBV7-2	TRBJ2-7
CASRSGTLSVYGYTF	TRBV28	TRBJ1-2
CASSLSATANYEQYF	TRBV7-6	TRBJ2-7
CASSLGYSGNTIYF	TRBV11-2	TRBJ1-3
CASSVGSWEANEQFF	TRBV9	TRBJ2-1
CASSESNRGGQPQHF	TRBV10-2	TRBJ1-5
CASSQDWGETQYF	TRBV4-3	TRBJ2-5
CASRAGSTDTQYF	TRBV6-5	TRBJ2-3
CASSVEPSGGRLNTGELFF	TRBV9	TRBJ2-2
CASSVDTDNEQFF	TRBV9	TRBJ2-1
CASSRRTGGPYEQYF	TRBV6-5	TRBJ2-7
CAWNWDAANEQFF	TRBV30	TRBJ2-1
CASSQDGRADRDQETQYF	TRBV4-2	TRBJ2-5
CASRTGSGGYTF	TRBV28	TRBJ1-2
CASKGSNTYEQYF	TRBV2	TRBJ2-7
CATSRDVQMNTEAFF	TRBV15	TRBJ1-1
CASSSQGSYEQYF	TRBV7-2	TRBJ2-7
CAWSMNLNEKLFF	TRBV30	TRBJ1-4
CASSQDRNYGYTF	TRBV7-6	TRBJ1-2
CASSLSGTVNTEAFF	TRBV5-1	TRBJ1-1
CASSPGGRNSPLHF	TRBV6-5	TRBJ1-6
CASRPQLQGIATNEKLFF	TRBV28	TRBJ1-4
CASSLAPGNTEAFF	TRBV5-1	TRBJ1-1
CASSSGVTDTQYF	TRBV5-1	TRBJ2-3
CAIRAEVNTEAFF	TRBV10-3	TRBJ1-1
CASSQEGGLTYNEQFF	TRBV4-1	TRBJ2-1
CAHRGRPGELFF	TRBV28	TRBJ2-2
CASSLGPNPSFF	TRBV5-4	TRBJ2-1
CAWSVRRGGADTQYF	TRBV30	TRBJ2-3
CASSHTDTQYF	TRBV18	TRBJ2-3
CASSEPDDRSSYNSPLHF	TRBV6-1	TRBJ1-6
CASSLVAGGITGELFF	TRBV5-1	TRBJ2-2
CASSLTGRNTEAFF	TRBV5-8	TRBJ1-1
CAWSVLRHFEQYF	TRBV30	TRBJ2-7